This record covers a single T cell receptor beta chain. Germline CDR1 SQVTM, CDR2 ANQGSEA. This CDR3 spans 12 amino acids. V was shortened by 4 bases and J by 8 bases, with 12 bases between the two germline ends. Using immunoSEQ multiplex PCR, the repertoire was profiled, and TCRdb retains in-frame clones only, with some absent. The repertoire includes more than 350,000 clones, approximately 89% of them detected once, and more than 9% sits in the top ten. The sample comes from a study of blood T cell repertoires in COVID-19. Study overall: The cDNA or gDNA used as material had been derived from T cells, B-cell-depleted T cells, or PBMCs.

Sequenced sample: peripheral blood. This sequence was found in a woman younger than 45 with COVID-19, enrolled during active disease. J is TRBJ2-1 and V is TRBV29-1, with a tentative D call TRBD1 (5 bases). Here the CDR3 DNA reads TGCAGCGTTGTCATAGGGGTCGATGAGCAGTTCTTC. Its protein product is CSVVIGVDEQFF.